One TCR beta chain is described in this entry. Original analysis: Amplification of reference gene primers provided the estimated nucleated cell counts. Method: immunoSEQ multiplex PCR; TCRdb's copy keeps in-frame clones and lacks some. V and J calls and clone size are as listed in that table; D and trimming were resolved from the DNA. The sample records around 95,000 clones, around four fifths being singletons. The record originates from a study of blood T cell repertoires in COVID-19. Across the whole study: COVID-19 samples, acute and convalescent, were from the United States, Italy and Spain. Sources were T cells, B-cell-depleted T cells, or PBMCs; the material itself was cDNA or gDNA.

The CDR3 length is 12 residues. Trimming stripped 5 bases from V and 2 bases from J, with 7 bases between. Germline V lookup: CDR1 SNHLY, CDR2 FYNNEI. Specimen: peripheral blood. The TCR comes from a man aged 45-65 years with active or convalescent COVID-19. The rearrangement links TRBV2 to TRBJ2-7; D remains unclear. The CDR3 nucleotides read TGTGCCAGCAGTCTGGCCCCCTACGAGCAGTACTTC. Amino acid sequence: CASSLAPYEQYF.